Detailed here is one TCR beta chain. This sample stems from a study of blood T cells in healthy people across ages. Combining a sample-barcoded 5' primer with a J-beta primer mix, a second PCR ran for roughly 6 to 12 cycles. TCRdb re-analysed the 5' RACE reads in MiXCR, keeping a single row per CDR3 protein. The sample lists about 1.6 million distinct CDR3 sequences, 30% to 35% occurring once. The receptor's source is a woman under 40 in good health. Source material: blood.

CDR3 in amino acids: CATSRRDGAEQYF. The CDR3 coding sequence is TGTGCCACCAGCAGACGGGACGGGGCCGAGCAGTACTTC. The chain joins TRBV15 to TRBJ2-7; D assignment may be TRBD1 or TRBD2 (5 bases each). The ends were cut back, 2 bases at V and 6 bases at J, with 11 bases in the middle. Germline assignment: CDR1 LNHNV and CDR2 YYDKDF (reference sequence). This CDR3 contains 13 residues.